This T cell receptor beta chain was profiled in a study of cytotoxic CD8 clonotypes in ibrutinib-treated CLL. The assay was immunoSEQ multiplex PCR, and TCRdb's table has in-frame clones only and misses some. The table includes a few hundred thousand clones, roughly 80% detected once. This clone was counted only a few times. Its cognate antigen is unknown. From germline, CDR1 is SGHTA and CDR2 FQGTGA. Trimming left V 5 bases short and J 3 bases short, with 14 bases between. This CDR3 is 14 amino acids long. The study, taken as a whole, reports: Public clonotypes proved infrequent, and on treatment they shrank or remained steady.

J is TRBJ2-7 and V is TRBV7-3, with a weak D call TRBD2 (6 bases). The clonotype originates from a human donor with chronic lymphocytic leukemia. The sequenced sample was PBMCs, obtained before ibrutinib treatment. The CDR3 reads CASSLGAGSYEQYF. In nucleotides, the CDR3 is TGTGCCAGCAGCCTAGGCGCGGGAAGCTACGAGCAGTACTTC.